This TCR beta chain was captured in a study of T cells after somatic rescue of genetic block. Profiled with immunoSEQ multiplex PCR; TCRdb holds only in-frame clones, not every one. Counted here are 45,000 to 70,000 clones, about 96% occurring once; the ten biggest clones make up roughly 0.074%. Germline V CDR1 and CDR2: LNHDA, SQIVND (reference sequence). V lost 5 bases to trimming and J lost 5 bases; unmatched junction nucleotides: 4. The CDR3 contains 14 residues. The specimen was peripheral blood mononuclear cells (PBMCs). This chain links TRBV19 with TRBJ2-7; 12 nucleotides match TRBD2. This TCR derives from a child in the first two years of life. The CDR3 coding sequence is TGTGCCAGTAGTCTGACTAGCGGGAGCCACGAGCAGTACTTC. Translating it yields CASSLTSGSHEQYF.